Below, 20 T cell receptor beta chains from the same sample are listed, as sequenced in a study of T cell changes during pregnancy in multiple sclerosis. The assay was immunoSEQ multiplex PCR, and TCRdb's table has in-frame clones only and misses some. The repertoire includes some 79,000 clones, approximately 90% of them detected once, and approximately 0.45% sits in the top ten. The sequences come from CD4+ T cells from peripheral blood mononuclear cells, collected in the second trimester of pregnancy. These receptors originate from a female donor with multiple sclerosis, enrolled in a pregnancy study.

The chain employs TRBV5-1 and TRBJ1-1; no reliable D call. The V gene lost 2 bases and the J gene lost 6 bases, with 8 bases spanning the gap. The CDR3 contains 12 residues. Per the germline V gene, CDR1 is SGHRS and CDR2 is YFSETQ. In DNA form, the CDR3 reads TGCGCCAGCAGCTTCCCCGGGTCTGAAGCTTTCTTT. It is translated as CASSFPGSEAFF.

The chain carries TRBV4-1 and TRBJ1-6; 7 bases are a match to TRBD1. The CDR3 length is 14 residues. Trimming at V came to 6 bases and at J to 6 bases, leaving 5 bases not matched to a gene. The germline V gene encodes CDR1 MGHRA and CDR2 YSYEKL. The CDR3 bases are TGCGCCAGCAGGCTACAGGGGAGTAATTCACCCCTCCACTTT. Amino acids: CASRLQGSNSPLHF.

The chain couples TRBV18 to TRBJ1-1; 7 bases map to TRBD1. The ends lost 6 bases at V and 6 bases at J; junction bases unmatched: 13. The CDR3 covers 15 residues. Looked up from germline, CDR1 is KGHSH and CDR2 is LQKENI. The CDR3 spells CASSPQLTGHAEAFF. The DNA for the CDR3 is TGTGCCAGCTCGCCTCAGTTGACAGGGCACGCTGAAGCTTTCTTT.

The CDR3 reads CASSPAFTAGGGEKLFF. The CDR3 region has the DNA TGTGCCAGCTCACCTGCATTCACGGCAGGGGGAGGTGAAAAACTGTTTTTT. The chain couples TRBV18 to TRBJ1-4; the match to TRBD1 covers 7 bases. Germline CDR1 KGHSH, CDR2 LQKENI. The CDR3 is 17 amino acids. V lost 3 bases, J lost 7 bases, and 14 bases stayed unmatched.

The chain carries TRBV30 and TRBJ2-1, with D tentatively TRBD1 (5 bases). This CDR3 region has 14 residues. V was shortened by 4 bases and J by 5 bases, with 15 bases between the two germline ends. CDR1 is GTSNPN, CDR2 SVGIG, per germline (reference sequence). Written as DNA, the CDR3 is TGTGCCTGGACCCGTGCAGGGTTGAACAATGAGCAGTTCTTC. Protein product: CAWTRAGLNNEQFF.

V gene TRBV5-4 combines with J gene TRBJ2-4, with D possibly matching TRBD2 (6 bases). CDR3 length equals 18 residues. Germline V gene data show CDR1 as SGHNT and CDR2 as YYREEE (reference sequence). The V and J ends lost 4 bases and 1 base respectively, with 21 bases between them. CDR3 protein: CASSRWGGTRRAKNIQYF. CDR3 nucleotide sequence: TGTGCCAGCAGCCGTTGGGGCGGGACCCGACGGGCCAAAAACATTCAGTACTTC.

The V call is TRBV28, the J call TRBJ2-1; the D gene is possibly TRBD1 (6 bases). Germline values: CDR1 MDHEN, CDR2 SYDVKM. The V end lost 10 bases, the J end lost 2 bases, and 12 bases lay between the germline ends. The CDR3 is made up of 13 amino acids. The DNA for the CDR3 is TGTGCCACCCGCCCAGGGGCCTACAATGAGCAGTTCTTC. Amino acid sequence: CATRPGAYNEQFF.

The chain employs TRBV14 and TRBJ2-7; possible D gene TRBD2, 8 bases. In germline, CDR1 is SGHDN, CDR2 FVKESK. There are 20 residues in the CDR3. The ends were cut back, 3 bases at V and 4 bases at J, with 31 bases in the middle. CDR3 bases: TGTGCCAGCAGCCACGTCCAAACAGGGGCAGCGGGAGTTCGCAGGTACGAGCAGTACTTC. Translation: CASSHVQTGAAGVRRYEQYF.

This clone was detected once. This sequence joins TRBV11-2 and TRBJ2-1; maybe TRBD1 (5 bases). CDR1 SGHAT and CDR2 FQNNGV come from the germline V gene. The CDR3 runs to 13 residues. Trimming took off 1 base at V and 12 bases at J, with 13 bases between the two ends. Here the CDR3 reads CASSLGELQGQFF. Written as DNA, the CDR3 is TGTGCCAGCAGCTTAGGGGAACTCCAGGGGCAGTTCTTC. Full variable domain (remainder filled in from reference TRBV11-2 and TRBJ2-1): EAGVAQSPRYKIIEKRQSVAFWCNPISGHATLYWYQQILGQGPKLLIQFQNNGVVDDSQLPKDRFSAERLKGVDSTLKIQPAKLEDSAVYLCASSLGELQGQFFGPGTRLTVL.

This clone has a handful of counts. This CDR3 is CASRRRTGQGNQPQHF. DNA of the CDR3: TGTGCCAGCAGACGAAGAACCGGGCAGGGGAATCAGCCCCAGCATTTT. The chain is built from TRBV2 and TRBJ1-5; TRBD1 is a possible D gene (6 bases). V was trimmed by 6 bases and J by 4 bases, leaving 19 bases between them. The CDR3 totals 16 residues. CDR1 and CDR2 (germline): SNHLY, FYNNEI.

This sequence joins TRBV28 and TRBJ1-1; possibly TRBD1 for D (6 bases). The V and J ends lost 3 bases and 1 base respectively, with 18 bases between them. This CDR3 has 17 amino acids. CDR1 is MDHEN and CDR2 is SYDVKM in the germline V gene. CDR3 region: CASSFPPFGTKNTEAFF. The CDR3 nucleotides read TGTGCCAGCAGTTTCCCACCTTTCGGGACAAAGAACACTGAAGCTTTCTTT.

The chain employs TRBV19 and TRBJ1-2, with unresolved D. The CDR3 contains 15 residues. Germline V gene lookup returns CDR1 LNHDA and CDR2 SQIVND (reference sequence). Trimming removed 3 bases from V and 4 bases from J, with 15 bases in between. Here the CDR3 reads CASSMAGGSSYGYTF. The CDR3, as DNA: TGTGCCAGTAGTATGGCGGGAGGGTCGAGCTATGGCTACACCTTC.

This chain links TRBV7-9 with TRBJ2-7, with 8 positions matching TRBD2. Germline CDR1 SEHNR, CDR2 FQNEAQ (reference sequence). J lost 4 bases, V lost 5 bases, and 10 bases had no gene match. The CDR3 is made up of 15 amino acids. CDR3 in amino acids: CASSERGGLVYEQYF. In DNA form, the CDR3 reads TGTGCCAGCAGCGAGAGGGGGGGACTAGTTTACGAGCAGTACTTC.

CDR3 region: CASSLGRAYGYTF. CDR3 bases: TGTGCCAGCAGCTTAGGCAGGGCCTATGGCTACACCTTC. The chain joins TRBV7-2 to TRBJ1-2; a possible D gene is TRBD1 (5 bases). Germline assignment: CDR1 SGHTA and CDR2 FQGNSA. Deletions cut 1 base from V and 4 bases from J, with 7 bases between. CDR3 length: 13 amino acids.

The V call is TRBV11-2, the J call TRBJ2-7; TRBD2 agrees at 15 bases. CDR3 length: 14 residues. Germline V gene data show CDR1 as SGHAT and CDR2 as FQNNGV. The V gene end was trimmed by 8 bases and the J gene end by 6 bases; junction bases not matched to a gene: 5. The CDR3 protein is CASGLAGGLGEQYF. In DNA, the CDR3 is TGTGCCAGCGGACTAGCGGGGGGGCTTGGCGAGCAGTACTTC.

The CDR3 reads CASSTFVLRVGTDTQYF. The CDR3 region has the DNA TGTGCCAGCAGTACTTTCGTTCTGAGGGTTGGCACAGATACGCAGTATTTT. V and J are TRBV5-6 and TRBJ2-3; TRBD2 is a possible D gene (5 bases). Germline-derived CDR1 and CDR2 are SGHDT and YYEEEE. Trimming pared 5 bases from V and 1 base from J, leaving 20 bases between. CDR3 length: 17 residues.

The chain joins TRBV6-6 to TRBJ2-1, with 10 bases matching TRBD2. V was clipped by 2 bases and J by 7 bases; unmatched bases: 8. The CDR3 length is 16 residues. Germline lookup yields CDR1 MNHNY and CDR2 SVGAGI (reference sequence). CDR3: CASSYQSGGARNEQFF. The CDR3 DNA is TGTGCCAGCAGTTACCAAAGCGGGGGGGCCCGGAATGAGCAGTTCTTC.

The chain carries TRBV28 and TRBJ1-6; 7 nucleotides agree with TRBD1. The junction had 17 bases not matched to a gene; V was cut back by 3 bases and J by 15 bases. Germline CDR1 MDHEN, CDR2 SYDVKM. The CDR3 extends over 16 amino acids. The CDR3: CASSFEGTAPFFDLHF. CDR3 sequence (DNA): TGTGCCAGCAGTTTCGAGGGGACAGCCCCTTTTTTTGACCTCCACTTT.

This clone appeared a single time. The chain employs TRBV5-1 and TRBJ2-1; D is uncertain. There are 17 residues in the CDR3. CDR1 and CDR2 from the germline V gene are SGHRS and YFSETQ. V dropped 5 bases and J dropped 0 bases, with 18 bases sitting between them. CDR3 protein: CASRPMASQSSYNEQFF. The CDR3 bases are TGCGCCAGCAGGCCGATGGCTAGTCAAAGCTCCTACAATGAGCAGTTCTTC.

The rearrangement joins TRBV19 to TRBJ1-3; D ambiguous. In germline, CDR1 is LNHDA, CDR2 SQIVND (reference sequence). V shed 7 bases and J shed 3 bases, with 4 bases lying between them. This CDR3 contains 11 residues. CDR3 protein: CASTLGNTIYF. The CDR3 region has the DNA TGTGCCAGTACCCTTGGAAACACCATATATTTT. Combining the CDR3 with reference TRBV19 and TRBJ1-3 gives the whole variable domain DGGITQSPKYLFRKEGQNVTLSCEQNLNHDAMYWYRQDPGQGLRLIYYSQIVNDFQKGDIAEGYSVSREKKESFPLTVTSAQKNPTAFYLCASTLGNTIYFGEGSWLTVV.